A selection of T cell receptor beta chains follows, all from one sample in a study of T-cell reconstitution after alpha-beta-depleted transplantation in children. Using its own MiXCR run on the PCR reads, TCRdb lists one record per CDR3 protein. This table has fewer than 120,000 distinct CDR3 sequences, about 9.3% appearing once. The sample was PBMCs from the stem cell graft donor, taken from the stem cell graft. The origin of the receptors is a human donor who donated a stem cell graft to a child with acute lymphoblastic leukemia. CDR3s include the opening cysteine and the closing phenylalanine or tryptophan. Fields, in order: CDR3 protein, CDR3 DNA, clone size, CDR3 length, V gene, D gene, J gene. The D gene is left open where the match is weak. Not all rows give a size; the values are once, few, many and, for expanded clones, a class.

CDR3: CASSRDRAGKSGNTIYF
DNA: TGTGCCAGCAGTCGGGACAGGGCTGGAAAGTCTGGAAACACCATATATTTT
size: many
length: 17
V: TRBV7-9
D: TRBD1
J: TRBJ1-3

CDR3: CASATSGNTDTQYF
DNA: TGTGCCAGCGCCACTAGCGGGAACACAGATACGCAGTATTTT
size: few
length: 14
V: TRBV5-4
D: TRBD2
J: TRBJ2-3

CDR3: CASSLPGDQETFF
DNA: TGTGCCAGCAGCTTGCCCGGTGACCAGGAAACTTTCTTT
size: many
length: 13
V: TRBV7-9
D: -
J: TRBJ1-1

CDR3: CASDRDRHTGELFF
DNA: TGTGCCAGTGACCGGGACAGACACACCGGGGAGCTGTTTTTT
size: many
length: 14
V: TRBV28
D: TRBD1
J: TRBJ2-2

CDR3: CSARDRVANTEAFF
DNA: TGCAGTGCTAGAGATAGGGTGGCGAACACTGAAGCTTTCTTT
size: many
length: 14
V: TRBV20-1
D: -
J: TRBJ1-1

CDR3: CASSYSGQKTFNQPQHF
DNA: TGTGCCAGCAGTTACTCCGGACAGAAAACCTTCAATCAGCCCCAGCATTTT
size: many
length: 17
V: TRBV6-2/TRBV6-3
D: -
J: TRBJ1-5

CDR3: CSADSSRASHGYTF
DNA: TGCAGTGCTGACAGCTCCAGGGCTTCGCATGGCTACACCTTC
size: many
length: 14
V: TRBV20-1
D: -
J: TRBJ1-2

CDR3: CASSLVQGAPDTQYF
DNA: TGTGCCAGCAGCTTAGTGCAGGGGGCCCCGGATACGCAGTATTTT
size: many
length: 15
V: TRBV7-2
D: TRBD1
J: TRBJ2-3

CDR3: CASSQEGFQETQYF
DNA: TGTGCCAGCAGCCAAGAGGGATTCCAAGAGACCCAGTACTTC
size: -
length: 14
V: TRBV4-2
D: -
J: TRBJ2-5

CDR3: CASSESGTLTWNEQFF
DNA: TGCGCCAGCAGTGAGTCTGGGACCCTTACTTGGAATGAGCAGTTCTTC
size: -
length: 16
V: TRBV10-2
D: -
J: TRBJ2-1

CDR3: CASSPQGQDTGELFF
DNA: TGTGCCAGCAGCCCACAGGGGCAAGACACCGGGGAGCTGTTTTTT
size: -
length: 15
V: TRBV12-3/TRBV12-4
D: TRBD1
J: TRBJ2-2

CDR3: CATSRKDYSYEQYF
DNA: TGTGCCACCAGCAGGAAGGACTACTCCTACGAGCAGTACTTC
size: many
length: 14
V: TRBV15
D: -
J: TRBJ2-7

CDR3: CASSGSTYGYTF
DNA: TGCGCCAGCAGTGGGAGTACCTATGGCTACACCTTC
size: many
length: 12
V: TRBV10-2
D: -
J: TRBJ1-2

CDR3: CASSSKTGGAWTGELFF
DNA: TGTGCCAGCAGCTCTAAAACAGGGGGCGCTTGGACCGGGGAGCTGTTTTTT
size: many
length: 17
V: TRBV7-8
D: TRBD1
J: TRBJ2-2

CDR3: CASSQRVEGGYGYTF
DNA: TGCGCCAGCAGCCAACGGGTGGAAGGGGGCTATGGCTACACCTTC
size: many
length: 15
V: TRBV4-3
D: -
J: TRBJ1-2

CDR3: CASSAGPRRDTGELFF
DNA: TGTGCCAGCAGCGCCGGACCTCGTCGGGATACCGGGGAGCTGTTTTTC
size: -
length: 16
V: TRBV7-9
D: -
J: TRBJ2-2

CDR3: CASSLGGRDYEQYF
DNA: TGTGCTAGCAGCTTAGGGGGCAGGGACTACGAGCAGTACTTC
size: many
length: 14
V: TRBV7-7
D: TRBD1
J: TRBJ2-7

CDR3: CAWSRGGLRSNQPQHF
DNA: TGTGCCTGGAGTAGAGGAGGGCTTCGTAGCAATCAGCCCCAGCATTTT
size: many
length: 16
V: TRBV30
D: -
J: TRBJ1-5

CDR3: CASSFGTEYNEQFF
DNA: TGCGCCAGCAGCTTTGGGACAGAGTACAATGAGCAGTTCTTC
size: many
length: 14
V: TRBV5-1
D: TRBD1
J: TRBJ2-1

CDR3: CTGQGNYNEQFF
DNA: TGCACCGGACAGGGGAACTACAATGAGCAGTTCTTC
size: many
length: 12
V: TRBV29-1
D: TRBD1
J: TRBJ2-1

CDR3: CASSPGTGGSNQPQHF
DNA: TGTGCCAGCTCACCAGGTACCGGGGGGAGCAATCAGCCCCAGCATTTT
size: many
length: 16
V: TRBV18
D: -
J: TRBJ1-5

CDR3: CASSKGTGGYEQYF
DNA: TGTGCCAGCAGCAAAGGGACAGGGGGCTACGAGCAGTACTTC
size: many
length: 14
V: TRBV21-1
D: -
J: TRBJ2-7

CDR3: CSARDPSGDISYEQYF
DNA: TGCAGTGCTAGGGACCCTAGCGGGGACATCTCCTACGAGCAGTACTTC
size: many
length: 16
V: TRBV20-1
D: TRBD2
J: TRBJ2-7